The sequence of this T cell receptor beta chain was determined in a study of T cell changes during pregnancy in multiple sclerosis (dated by TCRdb to about 2019). For the wider study: Changes in the T cell repertoire over the course of pregnancy were examined in this study in women with multiple sclerosis.

Of note for this clone: The specificity of this receptor is unknown. Per-base qualities were not stored, and no clone one base away is much larger.

The junction shows trimming of 1 base on V and 5 bases on J, and the gene matches do not reach 12 bases of it. The CDR3 covers 17 residues, taking in both the cysteine and the phenylalanine. Only the CDR3 DNA is retained, 51 bases long and in frame from the first base. Based on the germline V gene, the CDR1 and CDR2 sequences are SGHAT and FQNNGV. The receptor library was made with the immunoSEQ multiplex PCR assay. Not all clones reach the TCRdb copy of this immuneACCESS table, which keeps in-frame sequences only. Checked studies attribute under half of the gap to unresolved V genes and leave the rest unexplained. The sample has 20,000 to 25,000 clones on record, 91% of them singletons. The ten most abundant clones make up 0.68% of the sample.

The TCR sequence derives from a female donor with multiple sclerosis, enrolled in a pregnancy study. Recombination joined TRBV11-2 with TRBJ2-7, with 9 bases aligning to TRBD1. Sequencing used CD4+ T cells from peripheral blood mononuclear cells, obtained in the third trimester of pregnancy. The sequence in DNA is TGTGCCAGCAGCTTAGGGAGGGGACAGGGTAGGTACCACGAGCAGTACTTC. Protein translation: CASSLGRGQGRYHEQYF. Supplemented by the reference TRBV11-2 and TRBJ2-7 proteins around the CDR3, the complete variable domain is EAGVAQSPRYKIIEKRQSVAFWCNPISGHATLYWYQQILGQGPKLLIQFQNNGVVDDSQLPKDRFSAERLKGVDSTLKIQPAKLEDSAVYLCASSLGRGQGRYHEQYFGPGTRLTVT.